The clone carrying this TCR beta chain was found many times. The time point was: pre-sensitization, week 0. Noted treatment: therapeutic diphenylcyclopropenone sensitization with weekly scalp DPC. The data were taken from a study of human T cells and chemical hapten exposure. TCRdb recomputed calls from the RACE reads with MiXCR, one row per CDR3 protein. Among 350,000 to 450,000 distinct CDR3 sequences listed, more than 4.5% were seen once. Germline CDR1 reads SGDLS; CDR2 reads YYNGEE. J lost 8 bases, V lost 5 bases, and 9 bases had no gene match. The CDR3 is 14 amino acids. Specimen: whole blood, collected in connection with sensitization to the hapten diphenylcyclopropenone (DPC). V gene TRBV9 combines with J gene TRBJ2-1; 8 positions match TRBD2. The origin of this receptor is a woman aged 45-65 years with alopecia areata. Some clones in this sample may be carry-over from other donors' samples. CDR3 DNA: TGTGCCAGCAGTTTGGCGGGAGGTGTCGATGAGCAGTTCTTC. This sequence encodes CASSLAGGVDEQFF.